These 30 T cell receptor beta chains share one sample of origin, sequenced in a study of technical replicates of blood from a few donors. Libraries were prepared by immunoSEQ multiplex PCR; TCRdb keeps only in-frame clonotypes and omits some of them. The sample holds 70,000 or so clones, about 90% seen once. The sequencing sample was made of T cells isolated from PBMCs. The receptors were sampled from a human donor in good health.

The table lists this clone with a few counts. The gene calls are TRBV25-1 and TRBJ2-7, with a weak D call TRBD2 (6 bases). V was shortened by 3 bases and J by 7 bases, with 7 bases between the two germline ends. Germline loops: CDR1 MGHDK, CDR2 SYGVNS. The CDR3 has 11 amino acids. This CDR3 is CASSDGGEQYF. The CDR3 DNA follows: TGTGCCAGCAGTGATGGAGGGGAGCAGTACTTC.

V and J are TRBV6-6 and TRBJ2-2, with D unclear. Germline CDR1 MNHNY, CDR2 SVGAGI (reference sequence). V was trimmed by 0 bases and J by 4 bases, leaving 9 bases between them. The CDR3 is made up of 15 amino acids. DNA for the CDR3: TGTGCCAGCAGTTACTCGATTAGAACCACCGGGGAGCTGTTTTTT. It yields the protein CASSYSIRTTGELFF.

This chain joins TRBV5-1 and TRBJ1-1; TRBD1 might be the D (6 bases). Germline CDR1 is SGHRS and CDR2 is YFSETQ. The CDR3 consists of 13 residues. The V end was cut by 0 bases, the J end by 5 bases, with 8 bases between. The CDR3 is CASSLDRATEAFF. In DNA, the CDR3 is TGCGCCAGCAGCTTGGACAGGGCTACTGAAGCTTTCTTT. The complete variable domain, with remaining parts taken from reference TRBV5-1 and TRBJ1-1, reads KAGVTQTPRYLIKTRGQQVTLSCSPISGHRSVSWYQQTPGQGLQFLFEYFSETQRNKGNFPGRFSGRQFSNSRSEMNVSTLELGDSALYLCASSLDRATEAFFGQGTRLTVV.

In this sample, this clone turned up once. The V call is TRBV4-3, the J call TRBJ1-4; 8 nucleotides line up with TRBD1. J was trimmed by 7 bases and V by 5 bases; bases with no gene match: 15. The germline V gene encodes CDR1 LGHNA and CDR2 YSLEER. This CDR3 spans 17 amino acids. CDR3 in DNA: TGCGCCAGCAGCTTAAGACAGGGGCAAGGTTTGGGTGAAAAACTGTTTTTT. It yields the protein CASSLRQGQGLGEKLFF.

The gene calls are TRBV9 and TRBJ1-2, with unresolved D. With 3 bases removed from V and 4 bases from J, the gap between germline ends came to 10 bases. Per the germline V gene, CDR1 is SGDLS and CDR2 is YYNGEE. The length of the CDR3 is 13 residues. The CDR3 DNA is TGTGCCAGCAGCGAAACGGAGGTCTATGGCTACACCTTC. The encoded protein is CASSETEVYGYTF.

The J gene is TRBJ2-3, the V gene TRBV5-1; 10 positions agree with TRBD2. Germline V gene sequence: CDR1 SGHRS, CDR2 YFSETQ. This CDR3 is built from 17 residues. V lost 4 bases, J lost 2 bases, and 10 bases stayed unmatched. The CDR3 coding sequence is TGCGCCAGCAGCCGTACTGCTAGCGGGAGAGTCACAGATACGCAGTATTTT. It yields the protein CASSRTASGRVTDTQYF.

The chain couples TRBV4-1 to TRBJ1-2; 7 nucleotides match TRBD1. Germline V gene lookup returns CDR1 MGHRA and CDR2 YSYEKL. V lost 3 bases, J lost 8 bases, and 21 bases stayed unmatched. The CDR3 consists of 18 residues. CDR3 in amino acids: CASSHKMTGKEVKWGYTF. DNA of the CDR3: TGCGCCAGCAGCCACAAGATGACAGGGAAGGAGGTAAAGTGGGGCTACACCTTC.

The chain couples TRBV10-2 to TRBJ2-7, with D tentatively TRBD1 (6 bases). The ends were cut back, 3 bases at V and 2 bases at J, with 17 bases in the middle. The CDR3 loop spans 16 amino acids. CDR1 and CDR2 (germline): WSHSY, SAAADI. The chain's CDR3 is CASSEWTAPGPYEQYF. DNA of the CDR3: TGCGCCAGCAGTGAATGGACAGCCCCAGGTCCCTACGAGCAGTACTTC.

V gene TRBV19 combines with J gene TRBJ2-7; 8 bases agree with TRBD2. Germline V gene data show CDR1 as LNHDA and CDR2 as SQIVND (reference sequence). This CDR3 region has 16 residues. V lost 3 bases and J lost 5; bases outside the gene matches: 12. The CDR3 bases are TGTGCCAGTAGTATGGGGATCGGGAGGGCGCAGAACGAGCAGTACTTC. Protein sequence: CASSMGIGRAQNEQYF. The entire variable domain, with the rest obtained from reference TRBV19 and TRBJ2-7, is as follows: DGGITQSPKYLFRKEGQNVTLSCEQNLNHDAMYWYRQDPGQGLRLIYYSQIVNDFQKGDIAEGYSVSREKKESFPLTVTSAQKNPTAFYLCASSMGIGRAQNEQYFGPGTRLTVT.

V and J are TRBV10-3 and TRBJ2-3; D uncertain. CDR1 is ENHRY, CDR2 SYGVKD, per germline. Trimming took 10 bases from V and 0 from J, leaving 17 bases between them. This CDR3 contains 15 residues. CDR3 in DNA: TGTGCCACCAATGCCCTGGCGGCTAGCACAGATACGCAGTATTTT. As protein: CATNALAASTDTQYF.

The V call is TRBV7-8, the J call TRBJ2-7; 9 nucleotides align to TRBD2. The junction had 2 bases not matched to a gene; V was cut back by 1 base and J by 4 bases. Germline CDR1 reads SGHVS; CDR2 reads FQNEAQ. This CDR3 contains 14 residues. CDR3 nucleotides: TGTGCCAGCAGCTTAGTTAGCGGGAGTTACGAGCAGTACTTC. Its protein is CASSLVSGSYEQYF.

V and J are TRBV15 and TRBJ2-6; weak D call: TRBD1 (5 bases). Looked up from germline, CDR1 is LNHNV and CDR2 is YYDKDF (reference sequence). CDR3 length: 16 residues. With 5 bases removed from V and 1 base from J, the gap between germline ends came to 12 bases. CDR3 region: CATSWATASGANVLTF. Written as DNA, the CDR3 is TGTGCCACCAGCTGGGCGACAGCGTCTGGGGCCAACGTCCTGACTTTC. Supplemented by reference TRBV15 and TRBJ2-6, the full variable domain reads DAMVIQNPRYQVTQFGKPVTLSCSQTLNHNVMYWYQQKSSQAPKLLFHYYDKDFNNEADTPDNFQSRRPNTSFCFLDIRSPGLGDTAMYLCATSWATASGANVLTFGAGSRLTVL.

The V call is TRBV7-2, the J call TRBJ1-2, with D maybe TRBD1 (5 bases). Germline V gives CDR1 SGHTA, CDR2 FQGNSA. V was clipped by 2 bases and J by 6 bases, with 10 bases between them. The CDR3 is 13 amino acids. This chain's CDR3 is CASSLQGRDGYTF. CDR3 coding DNA: TGTGCCAGCAGCTTACAGGGTAGAGATGGCTACACCTTC.

The CDR3 sequence: CASTIGGQGDEQYF. The CDR3 coding sequence is TGTGCCAGCACCATCGGGGGACAGGGCGACGAGCAGTACTTC. The chain employs TRBV28 and TRBJ2-7, with 9 bases that match TRBD1. CDR3 length equals 14 residues. V lost 7 bases, J lost 5 bases, and 9 bases stayed unmatched. Germline assignment: CDR1 MDHEN and CDR2 SYDVKM.

The genes are TRBV9 and TRBJ1-3; D is ambiguous. Germline CDR1 SGDLS, CDR2 YYNGEE. The V and J ends lost 5 bases and 0 bases respectively, with 15 bases between them. The CDR3 is made up of 16 amino acids. The CDR3 bases are TGTGCCAGCAGATCCGATAAACCGAGCTCTGGAAACACCATATATTTT. Protein sequence: CASRSDKPSSGNTIYF.

The chain joins TRBV6-6 to TRBJ1-4, with a possible D match to TRBD1 (5 bases). V was clipped by 4 bases and J by 6 bases, with 12 bases between them. CDR3 length: 14 amino acids. Germline CDR1 reads MNHNY; CDR2 reads SVGAGI (reference sequence). Here the CDR3 reads CASSSGRAHEKLFF. The CDR3 DNA reads TGTGCCAGCAGTTCTGGCAGGGCCCATGAAAAACTGTTTTTT.

This rearrangement joins TRBV5-4 to TRBJ2-7, with TRBD2 matching 8 bases. This CDR3 is built from 14 residues. Germline CDR1 and CDR2: SGHNT and YYREEE (reference sequence). The V and J ends lost 0 bases and 2 bases, in that order; junction bases with no gene match: 1. The CDR3 region has the DNA TGTGCCAGCAGCTTGGGAGCGGGGGCCTACGAGCAGTACTTC. Translated: CASSLGAGAYEQYF.

The V gene is TRBV11-2, the J gene TRBJ1-1, with unresolved D. CDR1 and CDR2 from the germline V gene are SGHAT and FQNNGV. The CDR3 runs to 12 residues. Trimming pared 3 bases from V and 4 bases from J, leaving 6 bases between. The CDR3 coding sequence is TGTGCCAGCAGCTTTTCAGGCACTGAAGCTTTCTTT. It codes for CASSFSGTEAFF. The variable domain in full, completed from reference TRBV11-2 and TRBJ1-1, reads EAGVAQSPRYKIIEKRQSVAFWCNPISGHATLYWYQQILGQGPKLLIQFQNNGVVDDSQLPKDRFSAERLKGVDSTLKIQPAKLEDSAVYLCASSFSGTEAFFGQGTRLTVV.

The chain carries TRBV5-5 and TRBJ2-1; a possible D gene is TRBD2 (6 bases). This CDR3 has 14 residues. The ends were cut back, 1 base at V and 7 bases at J, with 12 bases in the middle. Germline loops: CDR1 SGHKS, CDR2 YYEKEE (reference sequence). For the CDR3, the DNA is TGTGCCAGCAGCTTGCCGGGAGTAGGAAATGAGCAGTTCTTC. Encoded protein: CASSLPGVGNEQFF.

The genes are TRBV5-8 and TRBJ2-3; maybe TRBD2 (6 bases). Per the germline V gene, CDR1 is SGHTS and CDR2 is YDEGEE. This CDR3 spans 15 amino acids. Trimming took off 4 bases at V and 5 bases at J, with 17 bases between the two ends. The CDR3 nucleotides read TGTGCCAGCAGCGGAGGGCAGGGTAGTAAAGATACGCAGTATTTT. It translates to CASSGGQGSKDTQYF.

This clone was seen a single time. V and J are TRBV29-1 and TRBJ2-1; D unclear. The CDR3 loop spans 12 amino acids. Germline CDR1 reads SQVTM; CDR2 reads ANQGSEA. The CDR3 spells CTILSPRNEQFF. CDR3 nucleotide sequence: TGCACCATTCTATCACCCCGCAATGAGCAGTTCTTC.

The V and J genes are TRBV5-6 and TRBJ2-1; 8 nucleotides align to TRBD1. The CDR3 has 16 residues. The V gene end was trimmed by 0 bases and the J gene end by 5 bases; junction bases not matched to a gene: 7. Germline-derived CDR1 and CDR2 are SGHDT and YYEEEE. CDR3 sequence (DNA): TGTGCCAGCAGCTTGGTCCGGGACAGGTCCAACAATGAGCAGTTCTTC. Translating it yields CASSLVRDRSNNEQFF.

The chain combines TRBV28 with TRBJ1-4; possibly TRBD1 for D (5 bases). Per germline, CDR1 MDHEN and CDR2 SYDVKM. Trimming took off 6 bases at V and 5 bases at J, with 13 bases between the two ends. The CDR3 contains 14 residues. The CDR3 loop is CASSRGGANEKLFF. CDR3 in DNA: TGTGCCAGCAGCCGTGGAGGGGCGAATGAAAAACTGTTTTTT.

This chain connects TRBV4-1 to TRBJ2-7, with 10 bases lining up with TRBD2. Trimming at V came to 2 bases and at J to 3 bases, leaving 4 bases not matched to a gene. This CDR3 is built from 15 residues. Germline V gene sequence: CDR1 MGHRA, CDR2 YSYEKL. The CDR3 DNA reads as TGCGCCAGCAGCCAACCCACTAGCGGGAACTACGAGCAGTACTTC. It yields the protein CASSQPTSGNYEQYF.

The chain recombines TRBV7-9 with TRBJ2-1; D ambiguous. V lost 4 bases to trimming and J lost 7 bases, with 14 bases between them. The germline CDR1 and CDR2 sequences are SEHNR and FQNEAQ (reference sequence). CDR3 length equals 14 residues. The CDR3 loop reads CASSSAGPSNEQFF. The CDR3 region has the DNA TGTGCCAGCAGCTCTGCTGGCCCTTCAAATGAGCAGTTCTTC.

V gene TRBV2 combines with J gene TRBJ1-4; unclear D gene. V lost 6 bases to trimming and J lost 0 bases, with 11 bases between them. From germline, CDR1 is SNHLY and CDR2 FYNNEI. The CDR3 has 15 amino acids. CDR3 sequence (DNA): TGTGCCAGCAGGTTAGATACTGCAACTAATGAAAAACTGTTTTTT. Its protein product is CASRLDTATNEKLFF.

V usage is TRBV6-1 and J usage is TRBJ1-1; D might be TRBD1 (5 bases). V gave up 9 bases and J gave up 3 bases, with 8 bases separating them. CDR1 is MNHNS, CDR2 SASEGT, per germline. The CDR3 loop spans 11 amino acids. In nucleotides, the CDR3 is TGTGCCAGTGACAGTCACACTGAAGCTTTCTTT. Translating gives CASDSHTEAFF.

The V and J genes are TRBV4-2 and TRBJ2-2, with 13 nucleotides matching TRBD2. Per the germline V gene, CDR1 is LGHNA and CDR2 is YNFKEQ. J gave up 7 bases and V 0 bases, and 8 bases lay outside the gene matches. This CDR3 spans 18 amino acids. The CDR3 sequence: CASSQETSGRSWGGELFF. CDR3 bases: TGTGCCAGCAGCCAAGAGACTAGCGGGAGGTCCTGGGGCGGGGAGCTGTTTTTT.

The V and J genes are TRBV2 and TRBJ2-2; 12 bases align to TRBD1. From germline, CDR1 is SNHLY and CDR2 FYNNEI. The CDR3 runs to 16 residues. V gave up 4 bases and J gave up 5 bases; unmatched junction bases: 5. This chain's CDR3 is CASSGGQGAYTGELFF. The CDR3 DNA is TGTGCCAGCAGTGGGGGACAGGGGGCATATACCGGGGAGCTGTTTTTT.

V is TRBV28 and J is TRBJ2-7; a possible D gene is TRBD1 (6 bases). CDR1 is MDHEN, CDR2 SYDVKM, per germline. V dropped 3 bases and J dropped 3 bases, with 9 bases sitting between them. This CDR3 comprises 13 residues. CDR3 sequence reads: CASSLDSNYEQYF. The CDR3 DNA reads as TGTGCCAGCAGTTTGGACAGCAACTACGAGCAGTACTTC. Filled out from reference TRBV28 and TRBJ2-7, the complete variable domain reads DVKVTQSSRYLVKRTGEKVFLECVQDMDHENMFWYRQDPGLGLRLIYFSYDVKMKEKGDIPEGYSVSREKKERFSLILESASTNQTSMYLCASSLDSNYEQYFGPGTRLTVT.